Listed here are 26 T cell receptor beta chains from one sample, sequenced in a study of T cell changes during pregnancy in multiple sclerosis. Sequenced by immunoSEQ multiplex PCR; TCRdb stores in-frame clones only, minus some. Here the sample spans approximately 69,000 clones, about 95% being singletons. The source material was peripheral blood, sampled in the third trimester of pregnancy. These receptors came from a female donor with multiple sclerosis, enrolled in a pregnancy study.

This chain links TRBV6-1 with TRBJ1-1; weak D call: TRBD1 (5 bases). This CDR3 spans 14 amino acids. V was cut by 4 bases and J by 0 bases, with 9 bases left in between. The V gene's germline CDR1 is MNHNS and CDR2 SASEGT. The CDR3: CASSVKGMNTEAFF. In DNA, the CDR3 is TGTGCCAGCAGTGTAAAGGGGATGAACACTGAAGCTTTCTTT.

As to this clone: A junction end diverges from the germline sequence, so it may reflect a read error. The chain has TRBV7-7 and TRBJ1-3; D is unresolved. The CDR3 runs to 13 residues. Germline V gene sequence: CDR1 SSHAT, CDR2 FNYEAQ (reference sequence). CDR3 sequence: CASSSKGGNTIYF. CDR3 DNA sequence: TGTGCTAGCAGCTCAAAGGGAGGGAACACCATATATTTT. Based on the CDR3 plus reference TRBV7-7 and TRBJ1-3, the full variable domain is GAGVSQSPRYKVTKRGQDVTLRCDPISSHATLYWYQQALGQGPEFLTYFNYEAQPDKSGLPSDRFSAERPEGSISTLTIQRTEQRDSAMYRCASSSKGGNTIYFGEGSWLTVV.

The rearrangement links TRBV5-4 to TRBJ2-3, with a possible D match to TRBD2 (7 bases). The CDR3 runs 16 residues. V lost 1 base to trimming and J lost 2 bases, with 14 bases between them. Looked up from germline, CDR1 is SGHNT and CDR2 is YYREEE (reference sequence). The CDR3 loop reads CASSLWRGPTTDTQYF. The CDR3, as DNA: TGTGCCAGCAGCTTGTGGCGGGGGCCCACCACAGATACGCAGTATTTT.

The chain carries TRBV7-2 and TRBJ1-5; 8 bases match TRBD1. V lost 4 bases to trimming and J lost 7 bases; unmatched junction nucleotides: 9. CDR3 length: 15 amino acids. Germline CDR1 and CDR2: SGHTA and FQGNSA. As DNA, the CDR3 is TGTGCCAGCAGCTCCTCCCAGGGGGCTTACCAGCCCCAGCATTTT. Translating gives CASSSSQGAYQPQHF.

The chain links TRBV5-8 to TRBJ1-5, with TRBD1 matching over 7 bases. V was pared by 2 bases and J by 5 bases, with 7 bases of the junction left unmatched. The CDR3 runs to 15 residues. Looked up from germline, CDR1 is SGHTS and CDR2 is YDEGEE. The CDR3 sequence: CASSFLRQGDQPQHF. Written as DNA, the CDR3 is TGTGCCAGCAGCTTCCTTAGACAGGGCGATCAGCCCCAGCATTTT. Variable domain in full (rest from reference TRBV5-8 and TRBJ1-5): EAGVTQSPTHLIKTRGQQATLRCSPISGHTSVYWYQQALGLGLQFLLWYDEGEERNRGNFPPRFSGRQFPNYSSELNVNALELEDSALYLCASSFLRQGDQPQHFGDGTRLSIL.

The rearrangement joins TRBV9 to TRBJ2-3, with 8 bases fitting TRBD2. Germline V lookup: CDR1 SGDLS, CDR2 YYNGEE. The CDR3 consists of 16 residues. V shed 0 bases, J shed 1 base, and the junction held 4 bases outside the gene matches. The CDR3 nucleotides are TGTGCCAGCAGCGTAGGCGGGAGGATCCGCACAGATACGCAGTATTTT. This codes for CASSVGGRIRTDTQYF.

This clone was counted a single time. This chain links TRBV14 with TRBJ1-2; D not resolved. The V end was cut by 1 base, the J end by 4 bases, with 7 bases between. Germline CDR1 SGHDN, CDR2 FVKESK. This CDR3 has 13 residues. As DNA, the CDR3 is TGTGCCAGCAGCCAAGGCCAGTCCTATGGCTACACCTTC. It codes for CASSQGQSYGYTF.

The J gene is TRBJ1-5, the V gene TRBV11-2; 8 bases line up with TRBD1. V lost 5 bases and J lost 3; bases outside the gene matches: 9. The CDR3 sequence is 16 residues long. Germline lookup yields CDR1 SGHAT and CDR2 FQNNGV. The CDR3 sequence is CASSLHGQGNNQPQHF. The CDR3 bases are TGTGCCAGCAGCCTCCACGGACAGGGCAACAATCAGCCCCAGCATTTT.

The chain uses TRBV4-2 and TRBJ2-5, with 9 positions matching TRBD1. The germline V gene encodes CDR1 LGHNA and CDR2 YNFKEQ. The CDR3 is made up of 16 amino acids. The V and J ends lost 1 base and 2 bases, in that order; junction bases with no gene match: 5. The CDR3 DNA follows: TGTGCCAGCAGCCAAGGACTGGGACAGGGTCAAGAGACCCAGTACTTC. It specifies CASSQGLGQGQETQYF.

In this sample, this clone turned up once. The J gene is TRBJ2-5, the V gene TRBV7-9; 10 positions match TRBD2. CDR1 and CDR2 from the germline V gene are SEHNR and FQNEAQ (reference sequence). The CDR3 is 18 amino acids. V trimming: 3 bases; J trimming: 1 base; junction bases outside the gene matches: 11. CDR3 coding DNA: TGTGCCAGCAGCTTCCCAAGCGGGGGGGCCCCGCCCCAAGAGACCCAGTACTTC. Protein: CASSFPSGGAPPQETQYF.

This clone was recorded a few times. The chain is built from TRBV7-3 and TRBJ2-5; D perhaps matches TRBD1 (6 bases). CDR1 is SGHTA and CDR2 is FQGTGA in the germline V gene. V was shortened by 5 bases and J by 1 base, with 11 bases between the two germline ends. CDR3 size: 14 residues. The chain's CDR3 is CASSRSRGQETQYF. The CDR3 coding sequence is TGTGCCAGCAGCCGTTCCAGGGGCCAAGAGACCCAGTACTTC.

The CDR3 DNA reads as TGTGCCAGCAGCTTAATCACAGGGGGCGGGGAGACCCAGTACTTC. Protein sequence: CASSLITGGGETQYF. The chain couples TRBV7-3 to TRBJ2-5; 9 bases are a match to TRBD1. Trimming took 1 base from V and 5 from J; bases not matched to a gene: 5. CDR1 is SGHTA and CDR2 is FQGTGA in the germline V gene. The CDR3 consists of 15 residues.

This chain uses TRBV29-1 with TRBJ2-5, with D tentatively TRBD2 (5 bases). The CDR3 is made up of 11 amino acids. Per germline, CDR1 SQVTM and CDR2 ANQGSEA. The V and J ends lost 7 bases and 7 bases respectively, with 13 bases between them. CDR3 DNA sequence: TGCAGCGCCCGGATGAGCGGGACCCAGTACTTC. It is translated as CSARMSGTQYF.

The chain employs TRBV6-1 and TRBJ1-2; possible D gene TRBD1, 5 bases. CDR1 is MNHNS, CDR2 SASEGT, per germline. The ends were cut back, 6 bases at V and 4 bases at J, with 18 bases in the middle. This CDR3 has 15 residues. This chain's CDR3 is CASSPPQGDGYGYTF. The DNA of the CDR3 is TGTGCCAGCAGCCCTCCGCAGGGTGACGGCTATGGCTACACCTTC.

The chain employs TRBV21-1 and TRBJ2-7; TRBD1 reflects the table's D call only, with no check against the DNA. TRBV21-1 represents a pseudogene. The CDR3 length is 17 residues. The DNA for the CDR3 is TGTGCCAGCAGCAAAGAAGGGGACAGGGGGCTGACCTACGAGCAGTACTTC. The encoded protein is CASSKEGDRGLTYEQYF.

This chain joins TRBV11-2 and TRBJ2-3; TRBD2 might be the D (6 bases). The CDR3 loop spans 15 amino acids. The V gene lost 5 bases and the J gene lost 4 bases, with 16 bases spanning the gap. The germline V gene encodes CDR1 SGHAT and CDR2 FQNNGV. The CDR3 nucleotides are TGTGCCAGCAGCCCTCCGGGGGTAGGACCAGATACGCAGTATTTT. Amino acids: CASSPPGVGPDTQYF. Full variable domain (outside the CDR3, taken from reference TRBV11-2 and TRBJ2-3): EAGVAQSPRYKIIEKRQSVAFWCNPISGHATLYWYQQILGQGPKLLIQFQNNGVVDDSQLPKDRFSAERLKGVDSTLKIQPAKLEDSAVYLCASSPPGVGPDTQYFGPGTRLTVL.

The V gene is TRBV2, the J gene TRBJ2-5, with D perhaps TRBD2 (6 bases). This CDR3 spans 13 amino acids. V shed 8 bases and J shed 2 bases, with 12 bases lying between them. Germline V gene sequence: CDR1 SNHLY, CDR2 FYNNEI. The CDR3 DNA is TGTGCCAGCGGCGGGGACGGTCAAGAGACCCAGTACTTC. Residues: CASGGDGQETQYF.

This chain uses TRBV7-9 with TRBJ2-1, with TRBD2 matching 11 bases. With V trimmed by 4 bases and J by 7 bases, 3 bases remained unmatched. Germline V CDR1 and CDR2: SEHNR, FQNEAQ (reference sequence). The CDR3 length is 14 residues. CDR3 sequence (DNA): TGTGCCAGCAGCTCGACTAGCGGGATAAATGAGCAGTTCTTC. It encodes CASSSTSGINEQFF.

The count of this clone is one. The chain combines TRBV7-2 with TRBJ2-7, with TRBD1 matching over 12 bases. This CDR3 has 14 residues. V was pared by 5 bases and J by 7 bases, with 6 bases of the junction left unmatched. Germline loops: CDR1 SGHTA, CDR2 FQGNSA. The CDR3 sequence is CASSRDRGPGEQYF. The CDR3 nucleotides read TGTGCCAGCAGCCGGGACAGGGGGCCCGGGGAGCAGTACTTC.

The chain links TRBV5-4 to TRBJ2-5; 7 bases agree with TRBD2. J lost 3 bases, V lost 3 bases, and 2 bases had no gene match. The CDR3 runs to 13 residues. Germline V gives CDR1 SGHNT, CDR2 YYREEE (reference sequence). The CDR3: CASSWGGEETQYF. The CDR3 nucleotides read TGTGCCAGCAGCTGGGGGGGGGAAGAGACCCAGTACTTC.

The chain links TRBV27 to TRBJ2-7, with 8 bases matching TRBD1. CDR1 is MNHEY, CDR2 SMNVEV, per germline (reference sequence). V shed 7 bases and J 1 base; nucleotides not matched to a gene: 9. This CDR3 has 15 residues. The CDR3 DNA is TGTGCCAGCATTCGACAGGGGTGGGATTCCTACGAGCAGTACTTC. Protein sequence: CASIRQGWDSYEQYF.

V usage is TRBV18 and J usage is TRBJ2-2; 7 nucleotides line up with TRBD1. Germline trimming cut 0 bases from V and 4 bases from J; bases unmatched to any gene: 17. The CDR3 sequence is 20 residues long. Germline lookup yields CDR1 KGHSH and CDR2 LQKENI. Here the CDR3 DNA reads TGTGCCAGCTCACCACCTATCGGGACAGCACTAAGCGTTGCCACCGGGGAGCTGTTTTTT. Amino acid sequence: CASSPPIGTALSVATGELFF.

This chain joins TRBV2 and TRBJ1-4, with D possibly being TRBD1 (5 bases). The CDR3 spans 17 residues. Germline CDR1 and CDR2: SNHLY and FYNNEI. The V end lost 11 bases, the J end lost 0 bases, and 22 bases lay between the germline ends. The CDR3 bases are TGTGCCTCCCGGAGGGGAGACATAGCTGCAACTAATGAAAAACTGTTTTTT. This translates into CASRRGDIAATNEKLFF.

The CDR3 DNA sequence: TGTGCCTGGAGTTTCCGGCAGGGATCCCACGAGCAGTACTTC. It encodes CAWSFRQGSHEQYF. J is TRBJ2-7 and V is TRBV30; possible D gene TRBD1, 5 bases. The germline V gene has CDR1 GTSNPN and CDR2 SVGIG (reference sequence). This CDR3 spans 14 amino acids. The V end lost 2 bases, the J end lost 5 bases, and 16 bases lay between the germline ends.

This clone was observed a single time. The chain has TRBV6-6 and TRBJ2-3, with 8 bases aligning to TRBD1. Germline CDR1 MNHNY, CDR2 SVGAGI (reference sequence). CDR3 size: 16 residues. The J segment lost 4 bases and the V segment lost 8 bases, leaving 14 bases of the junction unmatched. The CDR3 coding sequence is TGTGCCAGCGCGGGCCTAGGGCAGGGGGCTTCAGATACGCAGTATTTT. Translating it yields CASAGLGQGASDTQYF.

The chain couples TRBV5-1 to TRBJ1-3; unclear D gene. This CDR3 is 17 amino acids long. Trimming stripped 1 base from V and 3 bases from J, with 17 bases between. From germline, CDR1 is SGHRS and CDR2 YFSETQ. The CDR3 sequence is CASSLSAAREIGNTIYF. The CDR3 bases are TGCGCCAGCAGCTTGTCAGCGGCCCGAGAGATTGGAAACACCATATATTTT.